A single sample gave rise to the 27 T cell receptor beta chains below, sequenced in a study of beta chain features in type 1 diabetes listed by TCRdb under 2018. Beyond this particular receptor, the publication reports: Type 1 diabetes patients showed a moderate but significant shortening of TCRB CDR3 length in all four CD4+ subsets.

Receptor libraries were prepared by the immunoSEQ multiplex PCR assay. The entire isolated RNA was reverse transcribed using the High Capacity cDNA Reverse Transcription Kit, and thus expressed TCRB transcripts were sequenced. TCRdb stores this immuneACCESS table with in-frame sequences only. Part of the clones is absent; in the studies checked, under half of the shortfall reflects unresolved V genes, and no reason is known for the rest. This sample holds 200,000 to 300,000 clones; around 9.9% were observed only once. Around 0.017% of the sample is held by the ten biggest clonotypes. No antigen is known for these receptors. The sequencing input was naive CD4+ T cells from blood. The label giving this sample's cell subset or site can be read as: true naive CD4+ T cells. The receptors shown here come from a man aged 25 to 40 with type 1 diabetes.

This rearrangement joins TRBV6-6 to TRBJ1-6; 7 bases agree with TRBD1. CDR3 length: 15 amino acids. The J segment lost 7 bases and the V segment lost 4 bases, leaving 7 bases of the junction unmatched. Germline values: CDR1 MNHNY, CDR2 SVGAGI (reference sequence). The CDR3 region is CASSSTRQGNSPLHF. The CDR3 DNA is TGTGCCAGCAGTTCCACCCGACAGGGCAATTCACCCCTCCACTTT.

This clone was observed a handful of times. The genes are TRBV4-2 and TRBJ1-2; D unclear. The germline CDR1 and CDR2 sequences are LGHNA and YNFKEQ. The CDR3 is 14 amino acids. Trimming took 2 bases from V and 2 from J, leaving 9 bases between them. The CDR3 DNA follows: TGTGCCAGCAGCCAATGGACGGGGAACTATGGCTACACCTTC. Translated: CASSQWTGNYGYTF.

This chain joins TRBV4-1 and TRBJ1-3; a weak D match, TRBD1 (5 bases). V gave up 0 bases and J gave up 2 bases, with 8 bases separating them. This CDR3 comprises 15 residues. Looked up from germline, CDR1 is MGHRA and CDR2 is YSYEKL. The CDR3 region has the DNA TGCGCCAGCAGCCAAGATCCAGGGACTGGAAACACCATATATTTT. It translates to CASSQDPGTGNTIYF.

This clone was seen a handful of times. The chain is built from TRBV29-1 and TRBJ2-4; 7 nucleotides align to TRBD1. V was clipped by 6 bases and J by 6 bases; unmatched bases: 8. The CDR3 sequence is 13 residues long. Per the germline V gene, CDR1 is SQVTM and CDR2 is ANQGSEA. The CDR3 bases are TGCAGCGTAGTAAGGGACAGCCTAAACATTCAGTACTTC. It is translated as CSVVRDSLNIQYF.

This clone was picked up a small number of times. The chain links TRBV7-9 to TRBJ2-2, with a tentative D call TRBD2 (5 bases). Germline V lookup: CDR1 SEHNR, CDR2 FQNEAQ (reference sequence). This CDR3 contains 14 residues. V lost 4 bases and J lost 3, with 9 bases in between. The CDR3 loop reads CASSSSGYTGELFF. The CDR3 nucleotides are TGTGCCAGCAGCTCATCGGGGTACACCGGGGAGCTGTTTTTT.

This clone was detected only a few times. This chain links TRBV7-9 with TRBJ1-6, with no clear D. Deletions cut 5 bases from V and 8 bases from J, with 10 bases between. From germline, CDR1 is SEHNR and CDR2 FQNEAQ (reference sequence). CDR3 length: 13 residues. The CDR3 sequence: CASSPSLDSPLHF. CDR3 DNA sequence: TGTGCCAGCAGCCCATCCCTAGATTCACCCCTCCACTTT.

The chain couples TRBV5-4 to TRBJ2-1, with 10 bases aligning to TRBD2. The CDR3 extends over 15 amino acids. CDR1 and CDR2 (germline): SGHNT, YYREEE (reference sequence). The V gene end was trimmed by 3 bases and the J gene end by 8 bases; junction bases not matched to a gene: 8. The CDR3 sequence is CASSSEYSGGHEQFF. Written as DNA, the CDR3 is TGTGCCAGCAGCTCCGAATATAGCGGGGGGCATGAGCAGTTCTTC.

The chain links TRBV6-6 to TRBJ2-3, with D tentatively TRBD2 (6 bases). Germline CDR1 and CDR2: MNHNY and SVGAGI (reference sequence). CDR3 length equals 15 residues. V gave up 5 bases and J gave up 2 bases, with 14 bases separating them. DNA of the CDR3: TGTGCCAGCAGTCCGGGACTCAAAGACACAGATACGCAGTATTTT. Protein: CASSPGLKDTDTQYF.

V gene TRBV7-2 combines with J gene TRBJ2-1; D may be TRBD2 (6 bases). The CDR3 totals 12 residues. Germline V lookup: CDR1 SGHTA, CDR2 FQGNSA. V shed 5 bases and J shed 8 bases, with 10 bases lying between them. CDR3 protein: CASSRSGYEQFF. DNA of the CDR3: TGTGCCAGCAGCAGAAGCGGGTATGAGCAGTTCTTC.

This sequence joins TRBV9 and TRBJ2-1, with D possibly matching TRBD2 (7 bases). V gave up 2 bases and J gave up 2 bases, with 11 bases separating them. Germline-derived CDR1 and CDR2 are SGDLS and YYNGEE. The CDR3 runs to 15 residues. The DNA for the CDR3 is TGTGCCAGCAGCGTCGCGGGGGACACCTACAATGAGCAGTTCTTC. Its protein is CASSVAGDTYNEQFF.

V gene TRBV20-1 combines with J gene TRBJ1-1; a weak D match, TRBD1 (5 bases). Germline V gene sequence: CDR1 DFQATT, CDR2 SNEGSKA (reference sequence). The CDR3 runs 10 residues. V was pared by 3 bases and J by 8 bases, with 7 bases between. The CDR3 nucleotides read TGCAGTGCTAGCAGGGAAGAAGCTTTCTTT. It specifies CSASREEAFF.

This clone has more than one count but fewer than ten. The chain joins TRBV18 to TRBJ1-2; D perhaps matches TRBD1 (6 bases). CDR3 size: 11 residues. Trimming stripped 6 bases from V and 9 bases from J, with 11 bases between. Looked up from germline, CDR1 is KGHSH and CDR2 is LQKENI. Written as DNA, the CDR3 is TGTGCCAGCTCCCAGACAGGAAGCTACACCTTC. It translates to CASSQTGSYTF.

This chain connects TRBV15 to TRBJ2-2; the match to TRBD1 covers 7 bases. The germline gives CDR1 LNHNV, CDR2 YYDKDF (reference sequence). The CDR3 length is 15 residues. The J segment lost 4 bases and the V segment lost 9 bases, leaving 11 bases of the junction unmatched. The CDR3 reads CATHLGGVGTGELFF. The CDR3 nucleotides read TGTGCCACACACTTAGGGGGCGTAGGCACCGGGGAGCTGTTTTTT.

A few counts support this clone. This chain connects TRBV18 to TRBJ1-1; 10 bases fit TRBD1. With V trimmed by 7 bases and J by 5 bases, 7 bases remained unmatched. The CDR3 contains 14 residues. From germline, CDR1 is KGHSH and CDR2 LQKENI. The CDR3 here is CASYQGQGTTEAFF. In DNA, the CDR3 is TGTGCCAGCTACCAGGGACAGGGGACAACTGAAGCTTTCTTT.

The rearrangement uses TRBV2 and TRBJ1-4; the D gene is possibly TRBD1 (5 bases). Germline CDR1 and CDR2: SNHLY and FYNNEI. The ends were cut back, 3 bases at V and 4 bases at J, with 9 bases in the middle. This CDR3 region has 14 residues. The CDR3 spells CASSDDRVNEKLFF. The CDR3 nucleotides are TGTGCCAGCAGTGACGACAGAGTTAATGAAAAACTGTTTTTT.

In this sample, this clone turned up a few times. The chain combines TRBV28 with TRBJ2-7, with 14 bases matching TRBD2. The CDR3 is made up of 17 amino acids. CDR1 is MDHEN and CDR2 is SYDVKM in the germline V gene. Losses at the gene ends were 5 bases for V and 9 bases for J; bases not matched to a gene: 15. The CDR3 sequence is CASSPPGLAGADSVQYF. The CDR3 nucleotides are TGTGCCAGCAGTCCACCGGGACTAGCGGGGGCTGATTCCGTGCAGTACTTC.

This clone has just a few counts. This chain links TRBV4-1 with TRBJ2-1, with a possible D match to TRBD1 (6 bases). Trimming removed 2 bases at V and 0 bases at J, with 20 bases between. Germline CDR1 MGHRA, CDR2 YSYEKL. The CDR3 extends over 19 amino acids. CDR3 amino acids: CASSQPWTAPSSSYNEQFF. CDR3 bases: TGCGCCAGCAGCCAACCATGGACAGCCCCTTCGAGCTCCTACAATGAGCAGTTCTTC.

This clone showed up just a few times. V usage is TRBV13 and J usage is TRBJ2-1, with 13 bases aligning to TRBD2. Unmatched junction bases numbered 5, after V lost 3 bases and J lost 9 bases. The CDR3 length is 15 residues. From germline, CDR1 is PRHDT and CDR2 FYEKMQ (reference sequence). CDR3 residues: CASSLGTSGVGEQFF. The CDR3 bases are TGTGCCAGCAGCTTGGGGACTAGCGGGGTTGGTGAGCAGTTCTTC.

This clone has more than one count but fewer than ten. V gene TRBV5-1 combines with J gene TRBJ2-5; D call uncertain. V was clipped by 4 bases and J by 2 bases, with 9 bases between them. The CDR3 sequence is 13 residues long. Germline V gene sequence: CDR1 SGHRS, CDR2 YFSETQ. The CDR3 nucleotides are TGCGCCAGCAGCCCAGATGAACAAGAGACCCAGTACTTC. Protein sequence: CASSPDEQETQYF.

The chain combines TRBV7-2 with TRBJ2-3; D is unclear. This CDR3 contains 13 residues. V was cut by 7 bases and J by 0 bases, with 8 bases left in between. Germline CDR1 reads SGHTA; CDR2 reads FQGNSA. CDR3 bases: TGTGCCAGCAACCTAAGAAGCACAGATACGCAGTATTTT. Translating gives CASNLRSTDTQYF.

There are a few counts of this clone. V usage is TRBV6-5 and J usage is TRBJ2-5; 7 nucleotides align to TRBD2. Per germline, CDR1 MNHEY and CDR2 SVGAGI. After removal of 3 bases from V and 1 base from J, the junction contained 8 bases not matched to a gene. The CDR3 is 16 amino acids. CDR3 residues: CASSYSPSGIQETQYF. CDR3 sequence (DNA): TGTGCCAGCAGTTATTCCCCTAGCGGTATCCAAGAGACCCAGTACTTC.

The chain recombines TRBV5-6 with TRBJ2-5; possibly TRBD1 for D (6 bases). This CDR3 has 15 residues. From germline, CDR1 is SGHDT and CDR2 YYEEEE. The V end was cut by 6 bases, the J end by 5 bases, with 20 bases between. The CDR3 DNA reads TGTGCCAGCAACTTCTACGAGACAGGAAAGGAGACCCAGTACTTC. Protein: CASNFYETGKETQYF.

This clone has a handful of counts. J is TRBJ1-2 and V is TRBV10-3, with a possible D match to TRBD1 (5 bases). The CDR3 contains 16 residues. Deletions cut 3 bases from V and 8 bases from J, with 22 bases between. CDR1 ENHRY and CDR2 SYGVKD come from the germline V gene. The CDR3 DNA is TGTGCCATCAGTGAAGGTCAGGGTGCGTCGATCAGAGGCTACACCTTC. Protein: CAISEGQGASIRGYTF.

The chain is built from TRBV4-3 and TRBJ2-1, with 8 bases fitting TRBD1. The CDR3 consists of 16 residues. Germline trimming cut 1 base from V and 4 bases from J; bases unmatched to any gene: 6. The germline V gene encodes CDR1 LGHNA and CDR2 YSLEER. In nucleotides, the CDR3 is TGCGCCAGCAGCCAAGTCCCCGGACAGGGTTACAATGAGCAGTTCTTC. It is translated as CASSQVPGQGYNEQFF.

This clone was found a few times. This chain links TRBV14 with TRBJ2-7, with D possibly being TRBD2 (5 bases). The V and J ends lost 2 bases and 5 bases respectively, with 16 bases between them. Germline V lookup: CDR1 SGHDN, CDR2 FVKESK. This CDR3 is 15 amino acids long. In DNA, the CDR3 is TGTGCCAGCAGCCAAACCGGGATACCAACGAACGAGCAGTACTTC. Translated: CASSQTGIPTNEQYF. The variable domain in full, with the rest retrieved from reference TRBV14 and TRBJ2-7, is EAGVTQFPSHSVIEKGQTVTLRCDPISGHDNLYWYRRVMGKEIKFLLHFVKESKQDESGMPNNRFLAERTGGTYSTLKVQPAELEDSGVYFCASSQTGIPTNEQYFGPGTRLTVT.

V is TRBV4-3 and J is TRBJ2-2, with D perhaps matching TRBD1 (6 bases). Germline CDR1 LGHNA, CDR2 YSLEER. V lost 4 bases and J 5 bases, leaving 14 bases between the germline ends. The CDR3 has 15 amino acids. CDR3 protein: CASSLGTGMTGELFF. CDR3 in DNA: TGCGCCAGCAGCCTGGGAACAGGGATGACCGGGGAGCTGTTTTTT.

The chain joins TRBV29-1 to TRBJ2-1; D might be TRBD2 (5 bases). The CDR3 length is 15 residues. CDR1 is SQVTM and CDR2 is ANQGSEA in the germline V gene. V was clipped by 0 bases and J by 2 bases, with 11 bases between them. The chain's CDR3 is CSVEDLKGAYNEQFF. The DNA for the CDR3 is TGCAGCGTTGAAGATCTTAAGGGAGCCTACAATGAGCAGTTCTTC.